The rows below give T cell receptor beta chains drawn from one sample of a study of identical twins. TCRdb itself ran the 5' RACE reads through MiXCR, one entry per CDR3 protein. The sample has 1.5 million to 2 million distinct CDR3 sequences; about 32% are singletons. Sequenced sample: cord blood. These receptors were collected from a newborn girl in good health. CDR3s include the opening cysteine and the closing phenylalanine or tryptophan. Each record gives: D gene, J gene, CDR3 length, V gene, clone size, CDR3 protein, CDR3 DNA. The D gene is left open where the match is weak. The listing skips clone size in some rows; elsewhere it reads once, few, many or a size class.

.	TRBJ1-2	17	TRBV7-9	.	CASSLDAWTAYNYGYTF	TGTGCCAGCAGCTTAGATGCGTGGACAGCTTATAACTATGGCTACACCTTC
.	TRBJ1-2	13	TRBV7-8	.	CASSIRLGYGYTF	TGTGCCAGCAGCATTCGATTGGGCTATGGCTACACCTTC
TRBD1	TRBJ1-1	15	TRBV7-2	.	CASSDTSHRGTEAFF	TGTGCCAGCAGCGATACCTCCCACAGGGGAACTGAAGCTTTCTTT
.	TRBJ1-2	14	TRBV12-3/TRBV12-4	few	CASSLDLVTEGYTF	TGTGCCAGCAGTTTAGACCTCGTGACAGAAGGCTACACCTTC
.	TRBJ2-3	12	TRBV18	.	CASSPGPVTQYF	TGTGCCAGCTCGCCTGGACCGGTTACGCAGTATTTT
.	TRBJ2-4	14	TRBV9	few	CASSPPGPQNIQYF	TGTGCCAGCAGCCCCCCCGGGCCCCAAAACATTCAGTACTTC
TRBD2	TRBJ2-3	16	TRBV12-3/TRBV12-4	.	CASSVAGLGTTDTQYF	TGTGCCAGCAGCGTCGCGGGACTAGGGACCACAGATACGCAGTATTTT
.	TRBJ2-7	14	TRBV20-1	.	CSATPRGPYYEQYF	TGCAGTGCAACCCCTCGGGGGCCCTACTACGAGCAGTACTTC
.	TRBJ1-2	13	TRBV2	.	CASSEAANCGYTF	TGTGCCAGCAGTGAGGCGGCTAACTGTGGCTACACCTTC
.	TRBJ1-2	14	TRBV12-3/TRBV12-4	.	CASRTDSLDYGYTF	TGTGCCAGTAGAACGGACAGTCTTGACTATGGCTACACCTTC
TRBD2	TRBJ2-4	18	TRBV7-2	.	CASSLNPTSGGASYVQYF	TGTGCCAGCAGCTTAAATCCCACTAGCGGGGGGGCCTCATACGTGCAGTACTTC
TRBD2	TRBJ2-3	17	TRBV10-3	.	CAISEWKAGGPTDTQYF	TGTGCCATCAGTGAGTGGAAAGCGGGGGGCCCCACAGATACGCAGTATTTT
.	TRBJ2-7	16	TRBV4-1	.	CASSHLAGHLTYEQYF	TGCGCCAGCAGCCATCTTGCAGGACACCTAACCTACGAGCAGTACTTC
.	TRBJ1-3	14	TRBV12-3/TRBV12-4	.	CASALRGSGNTIYF	TGTGCCAGCGCGCTTCGGGGATCGGGAAACACCATATATTTT
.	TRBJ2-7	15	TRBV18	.	CASSPPRGKGYEQYF	TGTGCCAGCTCACCACCCCGGGGTAAAGGCTACGAGCAGTACTTC
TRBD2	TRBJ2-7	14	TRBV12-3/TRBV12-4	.	CASSLAGEVDEQYF	TGTGCCAGCAGTCTAGCGGGAGAGGTCGACGAGCAGTACTTC
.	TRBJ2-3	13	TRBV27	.	CASTSHNTDTQYF	TGTGCCAGCACTTCTCACAACACAGATACGCAGTATTTT
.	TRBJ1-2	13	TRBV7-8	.	CASSLTDHYGYTF	TGTGCCAGCAGCTTAACAGACCACTATGGCTACACCTTC
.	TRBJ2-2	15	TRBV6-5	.	CASSPWGPNTGELFF	TGTGCCAGCAGCCCCTGGGGGCCGAACACCGGGGAGCTGTTTTTT
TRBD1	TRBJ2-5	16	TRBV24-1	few	CATSERVTGAKETQYF	TGTGCCACCAGTGAAAGGGTGACAGGGGCTAAAGAGACCCAGTACTTC
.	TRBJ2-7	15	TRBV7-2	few	CASSLSGTPFYEQYF	TGTGCCAGCAGCTTATCCGGGACTCCATTTTACGAGCAGTACTTC
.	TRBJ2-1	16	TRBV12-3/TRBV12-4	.	CASSLGGGLSPYEQFF	TGTGCCAGCAGTTTGGGGGGCGGGCTATCCCCCTACGAGCAGTTCTTC
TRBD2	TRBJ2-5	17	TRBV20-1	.	CSARALSGTSTQETQYF	TGCAGTGCTAGAGCCTTATCCGGGACTAGCACCCAAGAGACCCAGTACTTC
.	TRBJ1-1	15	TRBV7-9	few	CASSPRGVGNTEAFF	TGTGCCAGCAGCCCTAGGGGGGTCGGGAACACTGAAGCTTTCTTT
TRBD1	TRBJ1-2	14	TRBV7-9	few	CASSLHRGPYGYTF	TGTGCCAGCAGCTTACACAGGGGGCCTTATGGCTACACCTTC
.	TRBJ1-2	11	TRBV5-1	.	CASSLEGVCTF	TGCGCCAGCAGCTTGGAGGGAGTATGCACCTTC
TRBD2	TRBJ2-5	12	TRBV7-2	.	CASSLDGTRKYF	TGTGCCAGCAGCTTAGACGGGACTAGGAAGTACTTC
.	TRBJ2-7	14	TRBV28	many	CASSFFGSSYEQYF	TGTGCCAGCAGTTTTTTCGGCAGTTCCTACGAGCAGTACTTC
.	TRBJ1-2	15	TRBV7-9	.	CASSLTQTANYGYTF	TGTGCCAGCAGCTTAACACAGACAGCTAACTATGGCTACACCTTC
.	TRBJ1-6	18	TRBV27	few	CASSTIRVQGRNNSPLHF	TGTGCCAGCAGTACTATTCGTGTGCAGGGGAGGAATAATTCACCCCTCCACTTT
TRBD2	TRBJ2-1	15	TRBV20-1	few	CSASHSGRGYNEQFF	TGCAGTGCGTCCCATAGCGGGAGAGGGTACAATGAGCAGTTCTTC
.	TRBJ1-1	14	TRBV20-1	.	CSASFPGFPLKAFF	TGCAGTGCTAGCTTCCCGGGCTTTCCCCTGAAAGCTTTCTTT
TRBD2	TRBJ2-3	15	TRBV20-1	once	CSAPNSGRGIDTQYF	TGCAGTGCTCCAAATAGCGGGAGAGGCATAGATACGCAGTATTTT
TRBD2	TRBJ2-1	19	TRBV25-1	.	CASSESSGLAGGSYNEQFF	TGTGCCAGCAGTGAGTCGTCTGGGCTAGCGGGAGGGTCCTACAATGAGCAGTTCTTC
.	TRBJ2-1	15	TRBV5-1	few	CASSPSGFSYNEQFF	TGCGCCAGCAGCCCGAGCGGTTTCTCCTACAATGAGCAGTTCTTC
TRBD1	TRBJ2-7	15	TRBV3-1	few	CASSGGQGGLYEQYF	TGTGCCAGCAGCGGCGGACAGGGAGGCCTCTACGAGCAGTACTTC
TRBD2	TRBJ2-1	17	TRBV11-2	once	CASSQPTSGGPQETQFF	TGTGCCAGCAGCCAACCGACTAGCGGGGGGCCCCAAGAGACCCAGTTCTTC
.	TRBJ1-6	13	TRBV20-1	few	CSASDKGNSPLHF	TGCAGTGCCTCGGATAAGGGTAATTCACCCCTCCACTTT
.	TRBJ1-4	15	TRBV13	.	CASSPRDKTNEKPFF	TGTGCCAGCAGCCCCCGGGACAAAACTAATGAAAAACCGTTTTTT
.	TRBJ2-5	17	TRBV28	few	CASSSLHTWTVQETQYF	TGTGCCAGCAGTTCACTACACACATGGACAGTTCAAGAGACCCAGTACTTC
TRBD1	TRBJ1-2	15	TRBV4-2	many	CASSQELQGVDGYTF	TGTGCCAGCAGCCAAGAGTTACAGGGGGTTGATGGCTACACCTTC
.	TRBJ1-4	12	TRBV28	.	CASRERNEKLFF	TGTGCCAGCAGGGAGCGAAATGAAAAACTGTTTTTT
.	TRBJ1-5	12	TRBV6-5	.	CASSYPVFPHHF	TGTGCCAGCAGTTACCCCGTATTCCCCCACCATTTT
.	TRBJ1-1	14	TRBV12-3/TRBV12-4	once	CARSFGGLNTEAFF	TGTGCCCGCAGTTTCGGGGGACTGAACACTGAAGCTTTCTTT
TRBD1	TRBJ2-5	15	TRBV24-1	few	CATSEKGGPQETQYF	TGTGCCACCAGTGAAAAAGGGGGCCCCCAAGAGACCCAGTACTTC
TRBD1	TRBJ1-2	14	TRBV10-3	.	CAIKTGTGGYGYTF	TGTGCCATCAAAACCGGGACAGGGGGCTATGGCTACACCTTC
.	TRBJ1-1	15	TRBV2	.	CASSEAGLLNTEAFF	TGTGCCAGCAGTGAAGCGGGCCTTCTGAACACTGAAGCTTTCTTT
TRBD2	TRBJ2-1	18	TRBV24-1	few	CATSDPSSGKRGYNEQFF	TGTGCCACCAGTGATCCCTCTAGCGGAAAGAGGGGTTACAATGAGCAGTTCTTC
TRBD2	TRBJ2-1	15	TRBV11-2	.	CASSPLAGGPDEQFF	TGTGCCAGCAGCCCACTAGCGGGAGGGCCTGATGAGCAGTTCTTC
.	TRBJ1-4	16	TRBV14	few	CASSQRFGEGGEKLFF	TGTGCCAGCAGCCAAAGATTCGGGGAAGGAGGAGAAAAACTGTTTTTT
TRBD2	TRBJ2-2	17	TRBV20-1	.	CSARGLPRGLGAGELFF	TGCAGTGCTAGGGGCCTGCCGAGAGGACTAGGAGCCGGGGAGCTGTTTTTT
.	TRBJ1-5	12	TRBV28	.	CATTEGNQPQHF	TGTGCCACCACTGAGGGCAATCAGCCCCAGCATTTT
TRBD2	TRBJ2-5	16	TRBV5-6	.	CASRFTSGVTKQTQYF	TGTGCCAGCAGATTCACTAGCGGGGTTACAAAGCAGACCCAGTACTTC
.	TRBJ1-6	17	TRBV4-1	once	CASSQDPRLENNSPLHF	TGCGCCAGCAGCCAAGACCCTAGGCTCGAGAATAATTCACCCCTCCACTTT
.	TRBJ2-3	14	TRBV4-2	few	CASSQDASPDTQYF	TGTGCCAGCAGCCAAGACGCTAGCCCAGATACGCAGTATTTT
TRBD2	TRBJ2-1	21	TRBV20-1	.	CSARDPQREYLSQNSYNEQFF	TGCAGTGCTAGAGATCCACAGCGGGAGTATCTTTCTCAAAACTCCTACAATGAGCAGTTCTTC
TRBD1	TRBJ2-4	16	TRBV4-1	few	CASSQGQGWDKNIQYF	TGCGCCAGCAGCCAAGGACAGGGATGGGACAAAAACATTCAGTACTTC
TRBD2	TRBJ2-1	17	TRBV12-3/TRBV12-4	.	CASSKGVAGLWHNEQFF	TGTGCCAGCAGCAAGGGGGTAGCGGGGTTGTGGCACAATGAGCAGTTCTTC
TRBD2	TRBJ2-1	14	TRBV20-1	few	CSASHIAGHYEQFF	TGCAGTGCTAGTCACATAGCGGGGCACTATGAGCAGTTCTTC
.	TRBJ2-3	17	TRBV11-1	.	CASNSRYTKGSPDTQYF	TGTGCCAGCAACTCCCGTTACACCAAGGGGTCCCCAGATACGCAGTATTTT